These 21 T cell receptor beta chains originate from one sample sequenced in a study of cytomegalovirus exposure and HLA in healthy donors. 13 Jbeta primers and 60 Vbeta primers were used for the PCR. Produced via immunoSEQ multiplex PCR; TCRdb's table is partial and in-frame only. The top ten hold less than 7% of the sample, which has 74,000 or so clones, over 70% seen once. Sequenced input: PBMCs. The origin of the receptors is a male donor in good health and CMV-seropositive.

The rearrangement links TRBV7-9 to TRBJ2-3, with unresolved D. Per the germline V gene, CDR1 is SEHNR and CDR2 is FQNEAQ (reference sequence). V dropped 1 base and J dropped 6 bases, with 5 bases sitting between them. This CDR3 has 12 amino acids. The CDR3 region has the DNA TGTGCCAGCAGCTTAGATTCGGATACGCAGTATTTT. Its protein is CASSLDSDTQYF. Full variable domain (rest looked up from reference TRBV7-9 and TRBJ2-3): DTGVSQNPRHKITKRGQNVTFRCDPISEHNRLYWYRQTLGQGPEFLTYFQNEAQLEKSRLLSDRFSAERPKGSFSTLEIQRTEQGDSAMYLCASSLDSDTQYFGPGTRLTVL.

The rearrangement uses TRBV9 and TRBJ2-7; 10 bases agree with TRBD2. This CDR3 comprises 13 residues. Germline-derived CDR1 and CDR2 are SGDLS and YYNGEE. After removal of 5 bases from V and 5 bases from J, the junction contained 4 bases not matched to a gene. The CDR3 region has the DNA TGTGCCAGCAGTTTTACTAGCGGGGACGAGCAGTACTTC. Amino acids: CASSFTSGDEQYF.

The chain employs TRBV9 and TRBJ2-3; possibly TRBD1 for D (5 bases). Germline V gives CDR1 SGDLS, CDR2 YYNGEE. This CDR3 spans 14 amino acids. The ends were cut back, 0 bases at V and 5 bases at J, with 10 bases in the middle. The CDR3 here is CASSVGQGGDTQYF. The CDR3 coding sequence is TGTGCCAGCAGCGTAGGGCAGGGTGGAGATACGCAGTATTTT.

CDR3 region: CASSDSSGRWYEQFF. The CDR3 DNA reads as TGTGCCAGCAGTGACTCTAGCGGGAGGTGGTATGAGCAGTTCTTC. V usage is TRBV6-4 and J usage is TRBJ2-1, with 10 bases matching TRBD2. CDR1 is MRHNA and CDR2 is SNTAGT in the germline V gene. Unmatched junction bases numbered 4, after V lost 0 bases and J lost 8 bases. The CDR3 spans 15 residues.

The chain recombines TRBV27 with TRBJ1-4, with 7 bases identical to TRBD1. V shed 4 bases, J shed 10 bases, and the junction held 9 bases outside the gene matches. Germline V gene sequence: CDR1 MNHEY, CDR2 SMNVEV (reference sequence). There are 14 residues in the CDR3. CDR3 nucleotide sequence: TGTGCCAGCAGTTCGAACCGGGACAGCCCAAAACTGTTTTTT. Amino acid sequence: CASSSNRDSPKLFF.

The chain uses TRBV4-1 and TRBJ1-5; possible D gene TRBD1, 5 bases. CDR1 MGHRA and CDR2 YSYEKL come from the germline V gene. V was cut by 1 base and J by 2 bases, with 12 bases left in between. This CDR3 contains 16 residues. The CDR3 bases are TGCGCCAGCAGCCAAGGAGTCCAGGGCGGCAATCAGCCCCAGCATTTT. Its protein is CASSQGVQGGNQPQHF.

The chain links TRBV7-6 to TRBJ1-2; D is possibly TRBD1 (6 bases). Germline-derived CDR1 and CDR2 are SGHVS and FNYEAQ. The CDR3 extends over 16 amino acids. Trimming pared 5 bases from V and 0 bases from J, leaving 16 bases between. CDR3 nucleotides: TGTGCCAGCAGCCAGGGGACCGCGCGTGCTAACTATGGCTACACCTTC. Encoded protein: CASSQGTARANYGYTF.

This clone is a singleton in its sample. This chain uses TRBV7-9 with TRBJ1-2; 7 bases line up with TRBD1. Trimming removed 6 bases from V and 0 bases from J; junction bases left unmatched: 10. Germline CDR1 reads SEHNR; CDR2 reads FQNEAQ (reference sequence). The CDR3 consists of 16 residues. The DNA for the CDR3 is TGTGCCAGCAGGGAACCCGGGACAGAAACTAACTATGGCTACACCTTC. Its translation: CASREPGTETNYGYTF.

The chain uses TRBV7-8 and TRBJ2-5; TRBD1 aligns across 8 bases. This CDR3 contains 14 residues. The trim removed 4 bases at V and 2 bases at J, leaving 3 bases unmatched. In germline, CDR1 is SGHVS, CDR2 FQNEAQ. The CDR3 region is CASSWYRGQETQYF. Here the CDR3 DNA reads TGTGCCAGCAGCTGGTACAGGGGGCAAGAGACCCAGTACTTC.

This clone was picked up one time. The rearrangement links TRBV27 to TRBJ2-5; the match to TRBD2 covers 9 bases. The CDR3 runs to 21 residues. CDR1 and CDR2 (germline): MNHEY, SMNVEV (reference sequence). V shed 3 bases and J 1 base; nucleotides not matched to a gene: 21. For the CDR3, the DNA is TGTGCCAGCAGTTTGGGCATGACAGTGGGGGTAGCGGGGGTTCCCCAAGAGACCCAGTACTTC. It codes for CASSLGMTVGVAGVPQETQYF.

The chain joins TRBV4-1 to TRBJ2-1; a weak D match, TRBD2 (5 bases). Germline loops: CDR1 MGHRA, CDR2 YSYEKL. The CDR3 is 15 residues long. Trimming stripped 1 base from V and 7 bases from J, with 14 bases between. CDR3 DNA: TGCGCCAGCAGCCAAGGAGGGCCGGGTGGGAATGAGCAGTTCTTC. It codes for CASSQGGPGGNEQFF.

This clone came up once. CDR3 region: CASSPGQGGFGTQYF. CDR3 DNA sequence: TGTGCCAGCAGTCCGGGACAGGGTGGTTTTGGGACCCAGTACTTC. The chain employs TRBV2 and TRBJ2-5; 9 bases are shared with TRBD1. CDR3 length: 15 residues. The trim removed 5 bases at V and 7 bases at J, leaving 11 bases unmatched. Germline CDR1 reads SNHLY; CDR2 reads FYNNEI.

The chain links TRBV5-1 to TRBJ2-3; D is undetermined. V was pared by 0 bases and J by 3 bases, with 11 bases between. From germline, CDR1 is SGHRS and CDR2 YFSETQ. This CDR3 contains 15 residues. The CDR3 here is CASSLAQVSTDTQYF. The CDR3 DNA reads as TGCGCCAGCAGCTTGGCCCAGGTGTCAACAGATACGCAGTATTTT.

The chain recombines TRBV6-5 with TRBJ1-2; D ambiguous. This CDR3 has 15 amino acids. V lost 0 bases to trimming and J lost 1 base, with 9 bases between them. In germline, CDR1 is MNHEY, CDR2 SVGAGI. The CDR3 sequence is CASSYSAGFNYGYTF. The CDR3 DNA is TGTGCCAGCAGTTACTCGGCGGGATTTAACTATGGCTACACCTTC.

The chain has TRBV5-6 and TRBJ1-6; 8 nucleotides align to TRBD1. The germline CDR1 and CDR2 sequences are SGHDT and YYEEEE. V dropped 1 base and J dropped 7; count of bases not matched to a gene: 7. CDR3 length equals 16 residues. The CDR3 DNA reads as TGTGCCAGCAGCTTGTACAGGGGGGCAGGGAATTCACCCCTCCACTTT. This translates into CASSLYRGAGNSPLHF.

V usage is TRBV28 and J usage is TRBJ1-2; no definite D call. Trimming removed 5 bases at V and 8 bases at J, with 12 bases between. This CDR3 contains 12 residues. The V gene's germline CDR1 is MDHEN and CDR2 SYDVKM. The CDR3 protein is CASSIPLGGYTF. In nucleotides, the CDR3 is TGTGCCAGCAGTATACCTCTAGGAGGCTACACCTTC.

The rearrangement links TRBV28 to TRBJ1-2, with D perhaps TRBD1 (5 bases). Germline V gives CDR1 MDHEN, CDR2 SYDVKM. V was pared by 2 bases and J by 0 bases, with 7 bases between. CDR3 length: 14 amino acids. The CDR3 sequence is CASSLARANYGYTF. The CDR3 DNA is TGTGCCAGCAGTTTAGCCAGGGCTAACTATGGCTACACCTTC.

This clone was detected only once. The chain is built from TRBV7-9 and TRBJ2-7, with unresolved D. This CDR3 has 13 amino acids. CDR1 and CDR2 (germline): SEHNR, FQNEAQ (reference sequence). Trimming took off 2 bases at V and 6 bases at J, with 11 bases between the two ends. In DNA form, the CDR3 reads TGTGCCAGCAGCTTAAGTATAAGAGGCGAGCAGTACTTC. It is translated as CASSLSIRGEQYF. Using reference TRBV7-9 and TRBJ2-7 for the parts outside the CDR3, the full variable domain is DTGVSQNPRHKITKRGQNVTFRCDPISEHNRLYWYRQTLGQGPEFLTYFQNEAQLEKSRLLSDRFSAERPKGSFSTLEIQRTEQGDSAMYLCASSLSIRGEQYFGPGTRLTVT.

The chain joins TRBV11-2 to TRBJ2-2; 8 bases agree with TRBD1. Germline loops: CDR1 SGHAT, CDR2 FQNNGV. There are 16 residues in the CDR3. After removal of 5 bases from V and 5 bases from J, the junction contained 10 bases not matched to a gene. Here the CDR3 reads CASSPPGQELTGELFF. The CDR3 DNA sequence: TGTGCCAGCAGCCCTCCGGGACAGGAGCTTACCGGGGAGCTGTTTTTT. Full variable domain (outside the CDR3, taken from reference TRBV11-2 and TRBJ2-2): EAGVAQSPRYKIIEKRQSVAFWCNPISGHATLYWYQQILGQGPKLLIQFQNNGVVDDSQLPKDRFSAERLKGVDSTLKIQPAKLEDSAVYLCASSPPGQELTGELFFGEGSRLTVL.

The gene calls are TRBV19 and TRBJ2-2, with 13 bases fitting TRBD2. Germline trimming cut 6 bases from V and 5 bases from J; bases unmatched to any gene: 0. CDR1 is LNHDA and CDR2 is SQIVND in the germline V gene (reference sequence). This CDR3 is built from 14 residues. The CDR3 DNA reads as TGTGCCAGTAGGGGACTAGCGGGGACCGGGGAGCTGTTTTTT. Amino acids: CASRGLAGTGELFF.

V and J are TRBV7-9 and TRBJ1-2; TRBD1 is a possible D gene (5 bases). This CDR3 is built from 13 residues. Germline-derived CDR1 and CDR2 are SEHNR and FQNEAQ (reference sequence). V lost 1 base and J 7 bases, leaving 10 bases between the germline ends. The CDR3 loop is CASSLDGGAGYTF. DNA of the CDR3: TGTGCCAGCAGCTTAGACGGGGGAGCTGGCTACACCTTC.